The 10 T cell receptor beta chains below all came from one sample that was sequenced in a study of shared clonotypes between healthy human individuals. Produced via immunoSEQ multiplex PCR; TCRdb's table is partial and in-frame only. The data contain 2 million to 2.5 million clones, about 94% of them seen just once; the ten biggest clones take up around 0.13%. Input material: naive CD4+ T cells sorted from blood. Subset reported: CD45RA+ positively selected. The receptors derive from a man aged 18-30 years in good health.

The genes are TRBV29-1 and TRBJ1-2, with D possibly matching TRBD1 (5 bases). CDR3 length: 10 residues. V gave up 5 bases and J gave up 6 bases, with 7 bases separating them. CDR1 is SQVTM and CDR2 is ANQGSEA in the germline V gene. The CDR3: CSVRTHGYTF. DNA for the CDR3: TGCAGCGTTAGGACACATGGCTACACCTTC.

The chain uses TRBV28 and TRBJ1-2; no firm D call. This CDR3 has 15 residues. Trimming took 4 bases from V and 4 from J, leaving 16 bases between them. The germline V gene has CDR1 MDHEN and CDR2 SYDVKM. As DNA, the CDR3 is TGTGCCAGCAGTTCCCCGGAAAGAACCTTCTATGGCTACACCTTC. This gives the protein CASSSPERTFYGYTF.

The rearrangement uses TRBV10-1 and TRBJ2-2; D gene uncertain. The length of the CDR3 is 13 residues. CDR1 WNHNN and CDR2 SYGVQD come from the germline V gene (reference sequence). Trimming removed 2 bases at V and 6 bases at J, with 7 bases between. Here the CDR3 reads CASSEGGSGELFF. CDR3 sequence (DNA): TGCGCCAGCAGTGAGGGTGGCTCCGGGGAGCTGTTTTTT.

CDR3 in DNA: TGTGCCAGCAGCTTAGAGATTAGCAATCAGCCCCAGCATTTT. Translating gives CASSLEISNQPQHF. The chain uses TRBV7-9 and TRBJ1-5; D is uncertain. This CDR3 spans 14 amino acids. Germline V lookup: CDR1 SEHNR, CDR2 FQNEAQ (reference sequence). The V end lost 1 base, the J end lost 0 bases, and 4 bases lay between the germline ends. Variable domain in full (rest from reference TRBV7-9 and TRBJ1-5): DTGVSQNPRHKITKRGQNVTFRCDPISEHNRLYWYRQTLGQGPEFLTYFQNEAQLEKSRLLSDRFSAERPKGSFSTLEIQRTEQGDSAMYLCASSLEISNQPQHFGDGTRLSIL.

About this clone: Within the sample, other DNA sequences also encode this same CDR3. This chain links TRBV6-5 with TRBJ1-2; D not certain. Looked up from germline, CDR1 is MNHEY and CDR2 is SVGAGI. This CDR3 comprises 11 residues. Trimming pared 2 bases from V and 8 bases from J, leaving 6 bases between. CDR3 residues: CASSYLGGYTF. The CDR3, as DNA: TGTGCCAGCAGTTACCTAGGCGGCTACACCTTC.

The V call is TRBV28, the J call TRBJ1-4; D perhaps matches TRBD1 (5 bases). V dropped 6 bases and J dropped 4 bases, with 9 bases sitting between them. Germline V lookup: CDR1 MDHEN, CDR2 SYDVKM. The CDR3 runs 13 residues. The CDR3 sequence is CASRGRSNEKLFF. Written as DNA, the CDR3 is TGTGCCAGCAGGGGACGTAGTAATGAAAAACTGTTTTTT. The whole variable domain, remainder taken from reference TRBV28 and TRBJ1-4, is DVKVTQSSRYLVKRTGEKVFLECVQDMDHENMFWYRQDPGLGLRLIYFSYDVKMKEKGDIPEGYSVSREKKERFSLILESASTNQTSMYLCASRGRSNEKLFFGSGTQLSVL.

This clone was observed once. V gene TRBV6-1 combines with J gene TRBJ1-5; 8 bases map to TRBD1. CDR1 and CDR2 from the germline V gene are MNHNS and SASEGT. The ends lost 10 bases at V and 7 bases at J; junction bases unmatched: 9. CDR3 length equals 13 residues. CDR3 sequence (DNA): TGTGCCACCGAGGACAGGGTAAGGCAGCCCCAGCATTTT. Its protein product is CATEDRVRQPQHF.

A single count supports this clone. The chain links TRBV18 to TRBJ1-5; D may be TRBD1 (5 bases). The CDR3 contains 15 residues. The V gene's germline CDR1 is KGHSH and CDR2 LQKENI. V was cut by 6 bases and J by 3 bases, with 15 bases left in between. DNA of the CDR3: TGTGCCAGCTCGCGTGTCAGGGTCGACAATCAGCCCCAGCATTTT. Its translation is CASSRVRVDNQPQHF.

V gene TRBV7-2 combines with J gene TRBJ2-3, with 7 positions matching TRBD2. The CDR3 runs 14 residues. After removal of 6 bases from V and 2 bases from J, the junction contained 5 bases not matched to a gene. Germline V gene lookup returns CDR1 SGHTA and CDR2 FQGNSA. The CDR3 DNA is TGTGCCAGCAGACAAGCGGGATACACAGATACGCAGTATTTT. Translation: CASRQAGYTDTQYF.

The J gene is TRBJ2-3, the V gene TRBV9; 12 bases are a match to TRBD2. V was clipped by 3 bases and J by 2 bases; unmatched bases: 10. Per germline, CDR1 SGDLS and CDR2 YYNGEE. The CDR3 consists of 18 residues. CDR3 amino acids: CASSETSGGTENTDTQYF. CDR3 DNA: TGTGCCAGCAGCGAGACTAGCGGGGGAACCGAAAACACAGATACGCAGTATTTT.